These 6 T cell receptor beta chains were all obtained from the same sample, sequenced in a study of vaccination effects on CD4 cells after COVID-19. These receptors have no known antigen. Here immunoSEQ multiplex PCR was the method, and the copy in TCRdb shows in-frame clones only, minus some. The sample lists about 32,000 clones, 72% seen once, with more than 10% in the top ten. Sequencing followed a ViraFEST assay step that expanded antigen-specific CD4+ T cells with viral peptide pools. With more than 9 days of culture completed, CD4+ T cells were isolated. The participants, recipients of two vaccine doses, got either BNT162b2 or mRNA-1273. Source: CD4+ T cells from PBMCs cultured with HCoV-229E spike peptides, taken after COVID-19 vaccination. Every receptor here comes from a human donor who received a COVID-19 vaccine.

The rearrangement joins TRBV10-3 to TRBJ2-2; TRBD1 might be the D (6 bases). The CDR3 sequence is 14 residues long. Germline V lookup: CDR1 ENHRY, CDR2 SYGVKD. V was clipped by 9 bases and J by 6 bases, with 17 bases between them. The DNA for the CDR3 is TGTGCCATACTTGCGGACAGCTCCGCCGGGGAGCTGTTTTTT. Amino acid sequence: CAILADSSAGELFF.

In DNA form, the CDR3 reads TGTGCCAGCAGCTTGGAGGGACAGTTAAATGAAAAACTGTTTTTT. Protein: CASSLEGQLNEKLFF. V gene TRBV5-5 combines with J gene TRBJ1-4; 7 bases map to TRBD1. V lost 0 bases and J lost 5; bases outside the gene matches: 4. From germline, CDR1 is SGHKS and CDR2 YYEKEE (reference sequence). This CDR3 contains 15 residues.

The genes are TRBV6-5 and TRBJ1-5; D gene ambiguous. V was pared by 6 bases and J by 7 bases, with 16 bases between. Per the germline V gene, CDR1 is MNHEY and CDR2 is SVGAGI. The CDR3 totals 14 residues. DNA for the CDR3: TGTGCCAGCAGAAGGGCCCGCGTTGGACAGCCCCAGCATTTT. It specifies CASRRARVGQPQHF.

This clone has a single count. CDR3 protein: CASSSPGTGGYEQYF. The DNA of the CDR3 is TGTGCCAGTAGTTCCCCCGGGACAGGGGGCTACGAGCAGTACTTC. The V call is TRBV19, the J call TRBJ2-7, with 11 bases fitting TRBD1. V was pared by 5 bases and J by 3 bases, with 6 bases of the junction left unmatched. This CDR3 has 15 amino acids. Per germline, CDR1 LNHDA and CDR2 SQIVND (reference sequence). Filled out from reference TRBV19 and TRBJ2-7, the complete variable domain reads DGGITQSPKYLFRKEGQNVTLSCEQNLNHDAMYWYRQDPGQGLRLIYYSQIVNDFQKGDIAEGYSVSREKKESFPLTVTSAQKNPTAFYLCASSSPGTGGYEQYFGPGTRLTVT.

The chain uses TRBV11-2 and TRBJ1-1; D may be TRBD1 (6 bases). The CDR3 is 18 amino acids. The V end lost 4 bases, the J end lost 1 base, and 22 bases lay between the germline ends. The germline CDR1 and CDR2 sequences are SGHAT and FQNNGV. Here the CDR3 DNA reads TGTGCCAGCAGCTCTAGCAGTGCGACAGGAGGGTGGAACACTGAAGCTTTCTTT. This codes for CASSSSSATGGWNTEAFF.

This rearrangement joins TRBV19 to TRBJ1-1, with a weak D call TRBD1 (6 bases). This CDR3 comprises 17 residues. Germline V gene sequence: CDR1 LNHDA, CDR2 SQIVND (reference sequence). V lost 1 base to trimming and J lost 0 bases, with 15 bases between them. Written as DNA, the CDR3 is TGTGCCAGTAGTATAGCGACAGGAGGCCACTTGAACACTGAAGCTTTCTTT. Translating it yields CASSIATGGHLNTEAFF.